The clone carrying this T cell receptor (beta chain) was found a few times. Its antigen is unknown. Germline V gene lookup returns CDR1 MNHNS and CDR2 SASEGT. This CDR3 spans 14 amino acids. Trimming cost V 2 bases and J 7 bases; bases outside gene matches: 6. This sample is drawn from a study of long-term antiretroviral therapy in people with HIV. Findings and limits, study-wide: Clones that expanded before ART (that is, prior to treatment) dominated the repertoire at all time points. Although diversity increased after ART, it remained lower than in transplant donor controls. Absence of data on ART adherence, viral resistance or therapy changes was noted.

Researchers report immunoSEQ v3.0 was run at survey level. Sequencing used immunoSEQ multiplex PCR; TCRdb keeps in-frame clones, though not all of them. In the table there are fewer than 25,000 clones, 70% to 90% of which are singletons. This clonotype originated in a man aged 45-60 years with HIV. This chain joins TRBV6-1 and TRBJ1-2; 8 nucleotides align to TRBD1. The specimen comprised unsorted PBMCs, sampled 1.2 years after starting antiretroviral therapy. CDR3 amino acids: CASSEISGQGGYTF. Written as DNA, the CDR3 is TGTGCCAGCAGTGAAATATCCGGACAGGGTGGCTACACCTTC.